This TCR beta chain comes out of a study of blood T cell repertoires in COVID-19. In the original workflow: For nucleated cells, counts were estimated from reference gene primer amplification. This table comes from immunoSEQ multiplex PCR, and its TCRdb copy is limited to in-frame clones, with some not included. V, J and clone size reflect that table, while D and trimming were determined from the DNA. Here the sample spans some 36,000 clones, 90% to 95% being singletons. The CDR3 length is 16 residues. The chain recombines TRBV21-1 with TRBJ1-6; the table's D call of TRBD1 was not tested on the DNA. TRBV21-1 is a documented pseudogene. What was sequenced was peripheral blood. The TCR was taken from a man aged 55 to 70 with active or convalescent COVID-19. CDR3 residues: CASSKNCRQGNSPLHF. DNA for the CDR3: TGTGCCAGCAGCAAAAATTGTCGACAGGGGAATTCACCCCTCCACTTT.